This passage covers 3 T cell receptor beta chains from one sample sequenced in a study of blood T cell repertoires in COVID-19. The repertoire was sequenced with immunoSEQ multiplex PCR; TCRdb's copy has only in-frame clones and lacks some. The table has some 69,000 clones, 85% to 90% seen once. Sample: peripheral blood. The receptors derive from a woman in her forties or fifties with active COVID-19.

In its sample, this clone was seen a few times. The chain uses TRBV30 and TRBJ1-6, with TRBD1 identical over 10 bases. This CDR3 contains 16 residues. CDR1 and CDR2 from the germline V gene are GTSNPN and SVGIG (reference sequence). With V trimmed by 7 bases and J by 3 bases, 9 bases remained unmatched. This chain's CDR3 is CAFTGQGLIYNSPLHF. As DNA, the CDR3 is TGTGCCTTCACGGGACAGGGGCTTATCTATAATTCACCCCTCCACTTT.

The V call is TRBV29-1, the J call TRBJ2-7; D may be TRBD2 (6 bases). V shed 7 bases and J shed 5 bases, with 18 bases lying between them. The germline V gene encodes CDR1 SQVTM and CDR2 ANQGSEA. The CDR3 covers 13 residues. The CDR3 coding sequence is TGCAGCGCCGGGGACGGGAGAAGTAACGAGCAGTACTTC. Its protein is CSAGDGRSNEQYF.

This chain joins TRBV5-1 and TRBJ2-1; possible D gene TRBD2, 6 bases. CDR3 length: 14 amino acids. Germline values: CDR1 SGHRS, CDR2 YFSETQ. The V end lost 4 bases, the J end lost 8 bases, and 16 bases lay between the germline ends. In DNA form, the CDR3 reads TGCGCCAGCAGCCGCAGCCGTAGACTAGATGAGCAGTTCTTC. Residues: CASSRSRRLDEQFF.